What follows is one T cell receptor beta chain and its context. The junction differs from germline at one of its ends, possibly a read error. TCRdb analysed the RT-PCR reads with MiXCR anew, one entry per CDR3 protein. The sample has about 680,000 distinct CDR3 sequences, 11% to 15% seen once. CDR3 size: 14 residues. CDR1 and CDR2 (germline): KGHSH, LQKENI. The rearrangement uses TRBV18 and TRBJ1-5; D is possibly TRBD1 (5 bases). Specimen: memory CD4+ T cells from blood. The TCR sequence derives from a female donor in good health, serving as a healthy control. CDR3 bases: TGTGCCAGCTTACCAAGTACAGGAACCCGGCCCCAGCATTTT. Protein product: CASLPSTGTRPQHF.